Presented here are 4 T cell receptor beta chains from one specimen sequenced in a study of shared clonotypes between healthy human individuals (dated by TCRdb to 2018 to 2020). Library preparation was by the immunoSEQ multiplex PCR assay. TCRdb stores this immuneACCESS table with in-frame sequences only. Part of the clones is absent; in the studies checked, under half of the shortfall reflects unresolved V genes, and no reason is known for the rest. Across this sample there are some 2.4 million clones, with roughly 93% seen only once. The ten largest make up around 0.4% of the sample. The sequenced material came from naive CD4+ T cells from PBMCs. The cell subset or site label of this sample denotes: CD45RA+ positively selected. These receptors all stem from a man in his late teens or twenties in good health. Some clones in this sample may be carry-over from other donors' samples.

A remark on this clone: Other DNA sequences in this specimen translate into the identical CDR3. This rearrangement joins TRBV28 to TRBJ2-7; D is undetermined. Germline CDR1 reads MDHEN; CDR2 reads SYDVKM. Trimming left V 5 bases short and J 1 base short, with 6 bases between. CDR3 length: 12 residues. CDR3 residues: CASSLPSYEQYF. CDR3 bases: TGTGCCAGCAGTCTCCCTTCCTACGAGCAGTACTTC.

Only one count was recorded for this clone. V and J are TRBV27 and TRBJ2-5, with D perhaps matching TRBD1 (6 bases). The CDR3 sequence is 16 residues long. CDR1 and CDR2 (germline): MNHEY, SMNVEV (reference sequence). V was clipped by 5 bases and J by 0 bases, with 16 bases between them. The CDR3: CASSATGMRYQETQYF. CDR3 in DNA: TGTGCCAGCAGTGCCACAGGGATGAGGTACCAAGAGACCCAGTACTTC.

This rearrangement joins TRBV15 to TRBJ2-2, with 9 bases lining up with TRBD2. J lost 5 bases, V lost 1 base, and 5 bases had no gene match. CDR1 is LNHNV and CDR2 is YYDKDF in the germline V gene (reference sequence). The CDR3 consists of 16 residues. The CDR3 is CATSRVLAGVTGELFF. The DNA of the CDR3 is TGTGCCACCAGCAGAGTATTAGCGGGAGTTACCGGGGAGCTGTTTTTT.

A single count supports this clone. The chain carries TRBV28 and TRBJ1-2, with a tentative D call TRBD1 (6 bases). The V end lost 7 bases, the J end lost 5 bases, and 14 bases lay between the germline ends. There are 13 residues in the CDR3. The germline CDR1 and CDR2 sequences are MDHEN and SYDVKM. This CDR3 reads CASNGGRGYGYTF. CDR3 nucleotide sequence: TGTGCCAGCAATGGGGGGCGCGGGTATGGCTACACCTTC.